These T cell receptor beta chains were read from a single sample in a study of shared clonotypes between healthy human individuals. Sequencing was performed with immunoSEQ multiplex PCR; in TCRdb, only in-frame clones are kept and a portion is missing. The sample lists roughly 2.6 million clones; around 94% were seen once. Sequenced sample: naive CD4+ T cells sorted from blood. Receptors were obtained from a young man in good health. Each CDR3 is given with its conserved first and last residue. A D gene is named only where the DNA matches it firmly. Expanded clones get a size class; other rows say once, few or many, or leave the size out.

d_call j_call clone_size v_call cdr3_aa cdr3_nt
- TRBJ2-3 - TRBV28 CASSFSTDTQYF TGTGCCAGCAGTTTTAGTACAGATACGCAGTATTTT
TRBD1 TRBJ1-1 - TRBV19 CASSRKDRVTEAFF TGTGCCAGTAGTAGAAAAGACAGGGTCACTGAAGCTTTCTTT
- TRBJ1-4 - TRBV6-5 CASSYSWGAANEKLFF TGTGCCAGCAGTTACTCCTGGGGGGCGGCTAATGAAAAACTGTTTTTT
- TRBJ2-6 - TRBV5-1 CASSTASSGANVLTF TGCGCCAGCAGCACAGCTAGCTCTGGGGCCAACGTCCTGACTTTC
- TRBJ2-3 - TRBV11-2 CASSPQGSTDTQYF TGTGCCAGCAGCCCACAGGGAAGCACAGATACGCAGTATTTT
- TRBJ2-7 once TRBV11-2 CASSFYGIAYEQYF TGTGCCAGCAGCTTCTACGGGATAGCCTACGAGCAGTACTTC
- TRBJ1-2 - TRBV10-2 CASSSLNDYGYTF TGCGCCAGCAGTTCTTTAAACGACTATGGCTACACCTTC
TRBD1 TRBJ1-2 - TRBV2 CASTVTGASGYTF TGTGCCAGCACGGTCACAGGGGCCTCTGGCTACACCTTC
- TRBJ1-5 - TRBV5-4 CASSSSGSNQPQHF TGTGCCAGCAGCTCCTCAGGGAGCAATCAGCCCCAGCATTTT
- TRBJ2-7 once TRBV11-2 CASSLDRGSDEQYF TGTGCCAGCAGCTTAGACAGGGGATCAGACGAGCAGTACTTC
- TRBJ1-5 - TRBV30 CAWGRDGDQPQHF TGTGCCTGGGGCCGGGACGGTGATCAGCCCCAGCATTTT
- TRBJ2-7 once TRBV4-3 CASSQDGRTYEQYF TGCGCCAGCAGCCAGGACGGAAGAACCTACGAGCAGTACTTC
- TRBJ1-2 - TRBV6-5 CASSYNRAQDYGYTF TGTGCCAGCAGTTACAACAGGGCCCAAGACTATGGCTACACCTTC
- TRBJ2-1 - TRBV7-9 CASSLEPNNEQFF TGTGCCAGCAGCTTAGAACCGAACAATGAGCAGTTCTTC
- TRBJ2-1 - TRBV28 CASSFLGANEQFF TGTGCCAGCAGTTTTTTGGGGGCCAATGAGCAGTTCTTC
- TRBJ1-6 - TRBV7-2 CASSLDRSGNSPLHF TGTGCCAGCAGCTTAGACAGGAGTGGGAATTCACCCCTCCACTTT
- TRBJ1-4 - TRBV6-5 CASSSHIWGLPEKLFF TGTGCCAGCAGTTCCCATATATGGGGGCTACCGGAAAAACTGTTTTTT
- TRBJ2-7 - TRBV10-3 CAISESGQGTFSYEQYF TGTGCCATCAGTGAGTCTGGGCAGGGAACCTTCTCCTACGAGCAGTACTTC
TRBD2 TRBJ2-5 - TRBV7-9 CASSLAGGGQETQYF TGTGCCAGCAGCTTAGCGGGCGGGGGGCAAGAGACCCAGTACTTC
TRBD1 TRBJ2-7 - TRBV19 CASSKGPGQGGLIDSYEQYF TGTGCCAGTAGTAAAGGACCGGGACAGGGTGGACTAATTGACTCCTACGAGCAGTACTTC
TRBD1 TRBJ1-5 - TRBV6-5 CASSYSTGRQPQHF TGTGCCAGCAGTTACTCGACAGGGAGGCAGCCCCAGCATTTT
TRBD2 TRBJ2-5 - TRBV11-2 CASSPRRLAGQETQYF TGTGCCAGCAGCCCGAGGAGACTAGCGGGACAGGAGACCCAGTACTTC
- TRBJ2-1 - TRBV21-1 CASSKAWASGKHNEQFF TGTGCCAGCAGCAAAGCGTGGGCTAGCGGGAAGCACAATGAGCAGTTCTTC
- TRBJ2-7 - TRBV5-1 CASRDTYEQYF TGCGCCAGCAGGGATACCTACGAGCAGTACTTC
TRBD1 TRBJ1-2 - TRBV27 CASRTRTGLRDHYGYTF TGTGCCAGCAGGACCCGGACAGGATTACGTGACCACTATGGCTACACCTTC
- TRBJ2-1 - TRBV15 CATSSQEASSYNEQFF TGTGCCACCAGCAGTCAGGAGGCGAGCTCCTACAATGAGCAGTTCTTC
TRBD2 TRBJ2-2 - TRBV18 CASSVGLQNTGELFF TGTGCCAGCTCAGTGGGACTACAAAACACCGGGGAGCTGTTTTTT
- TRBJ1-1 - TRBV11-2 CASSLVRAELTEAFF TGTGCCAGCAGCTTAGTCCGTGCAGAACTCACTGAAGCTTTCTTT
- TRBJ1-2 - TRBV5-1 CASSLDTGSYGYTF TGCGCCAGCAGCTTGGATACAGGATCCTATGGCTACACCTTC
- TRBJ1-6 - TRBV11-2 CASSSRGGSPLHF TGTGCCAGCAGCTCCCGGGGCGGTTCACCCCTCCACTTT
- TRBJ2-5 - TRBV6-1 CASSAGQGPSETQYF TGTGCCAGCAGTGCAGGGCAGGGACCGTCGGAGACCCAGTACTTC
TRBD1 TRBJ1-4 - TRBV7-9 CASSGQGRNNEKLFF TGTGCCAGCAGTGGACAGGGGAGGAATAACGAAAAACTGTTTTTT
TRBD1 TRBJ2-3 - TRBV6-5 CASSYRGQGVDTQYF TGTGCCAGCAGTTACAGGGGACAGGGAGTCGATACGCAGTATTTT
- TRBJ2-5 - TRBV2 CASWDLQETQYF TGTGCCAGCTGGGACTTGCAAGAGACCCAGTACTTC
- TRBJ2-6 - TRBV14 CASSQDRKAGANVLTF TGTGCCAGCAGCCAAGACAGGAAAGCTGGGGCCAACGTCCTGACTTTC
TRBD1 TRBJ1-4 - TRBV7-2 CASSRLDRGNEKLFF TGTGCCAGCAGCCGCCTCGACAGGGGGAATGAAAAACTGTTTTTT
- TRBJ2-2 - TRBV21-1 CASSRRGATGELFF TGTGCCAGCAGCAGGCGAGGGGCCACCGGGGAGCTGTTTTTT
- TRBJ2-7 once TRBV6-1 CASSESWTTYEQYF TGTGCCAGCAGTGAGTCCTGGACAACCTACGAGCAGTACTTC
- TRBJ2-7 - TRBV10-3 CAISGMTGNSYEQYF TGTGCCATCAGTGGGATGACGGGGAACTCCTACGAGCAGTACTTC
TRBD1 TRBJ1-1 - TRBV5-1 CASSLAEGQGPSFF TGCGCCAGCAGCTTGGCCGAGGGACAGGGGCCGTCTTTCTTT
- TRBJ1-5 - TRBV30 CAWSGSNQPQHF TGTGCCTGGAGCGGGAGCAATCAGCCCCAGCATTTT
TRBD2 TRBJ2-3 once TRBV10-3 CAISDRTSGGTDTQYF TGTGCCATCAGTGACCGGACTAGCGGGGGCACAGATACGCAGTATTTT
- TRBJ1-4 - TRBV7-9 CASSLLGWDNEKLFF TGTGCCAGCAGCCTTCTAGGTTGGGATAATGAAAAACTGTTTTTT
TRBD1 TRBJ2-2 - TRBV10-3 CAISPGTENTGELFF TGTGCCATCAGTCCCGGGACAGAGAACACCGGGGAGCTGTTTTTT
- TRBJ1-3 - TRBV30 CAWHALLSGNTIYF TGTGCCTGGCACGCCCTCCTCTCTGGAAACACCATATATTTT
TRBD1 TRBJ1-2 once TRBV7-9 CASSLAGTDYLLNYGYTF TGTGCCAGCAGCTTAGCGGGGACAGACTACCTTCTTAACTATGGCTACACCTTC
- TRBJ1-1 - TRBV20-1 CSGERDTEAFF TGCAGTGGGGAGAGGGACACTGAAGCTTTCTTT
- TRBJ2-5 - TRBV27 CASSSTGFATQYF TGTGCCAGCAGTTCAACAGGGTTCGCGACCCAGTACTTC
- TRBJ1-1 - TRBV27 CASSPLPKENTEAFF TGTGCCAGCAGTCCTCTCCCTAAGGAGAACACTGAAGCTTTCTTT
- TRBJ2-7 - TRBV7-6 CASSLEVGPRLYEQYF TGTGCCAGCAGCTTAGAGGTGGGCCCAAGATTGTACGAGCAGTACTTC
TRBD2 TRBJ2-7 once TRBV5-5 CASTTSGGINEQYF TGTGCCAGCACCACTAGCGGGGGGATCAACGAGCAGTACTTC
- TRBJ2-4 - TRBV19 CASSIGRNIQYF TGTGCCAGTAGTATAGGGAGAAACATTCAGTACTTC
TRBD1 TRBJ2-4 - TRBV5-1 CASSFKDRPDTNLAKNIQYF TGCGCCAGCAGCTTTAAGGACAGGCCGGACACGAACTTAGCCAAAAACATTCAGTACTTC
- TRBJ2-3 - TRBV7-9 CASSFTGMSRLTDTQYF TGTGCCAGCAGCTTTACAGGGATGTCCCGGCTTACAGATACGCAGTATTTT